This passage covers 24 T cell receptor beta chains from one sample sequenced in a study of blood T cells in healthy people across ages. It was with a sample-barcoded 5' primer and a J-beta primer mix that a second PCR of roughly 6 to 12 cycles was run. TCRdb passed the 5' RACE reads through MiXCR, listing each CDR3 protein once. The data show just under 550,000 distinct CDR3 sequences, 20% to 30% seen once. In addition, the sample was reused for a study of T cells of mothers and their children.

The sequenced sample consisted of blood. These receptors came from a boy aged 10-17 years in good health.

The table lists this clonotype with a few counts. DNA for the CDR3: TGCAGTGCTAGAAACAGCAAGGAGGGAGGCGAGACCCAGTACTTC. It translates to CSARNSKEGGETQYF. This chain links TRBV20-1 with TRBJ2-5, with D perhaps matching TRBD2 (6 bases). Germline V gives CDR1 DFQATT, CDR2 SNEGSKA (reference sequence). This CDR3 has 15 residues. Trimming took off 2 bases at V and 5 bases at J, with 18 bases between the two ends.

The chain is built from TRBV20-1 and TRBJ2-5, with 9 positions matching TRBD1. CDR1 and CDR2 from the germline V gene are DFQATT and SNEGSKA (reference sequence). The CDR3 is made up of 13 amino acids. CDR3 protein: CSPTDRGLETQYF. CDR3 nucleotide sequence: TGCAGCCCTACGGACAGGGGCCTAGAGACCCAGTACTTC.

DNA for the CDR3: TGTGCCAGCAGTGAAGCGGGGGAGACCCAGTACTTC. Protein product: CASSEAGETQYF. The gene calls are TRBV2 and TRBJ2-5, with no clear D. Trimming shortened V by 0 bases and J by 5 bases, and 4 bases separated the two germline ends. Germline CDR1 reads SNHLY; CDR2 reads FYNNEI. This CDR3 has 12 amino acids.

This clonotype appeared a few times. The chain uses TRBV7-3 and TRBJ2-5; D unclear. V lost 4 bases to trimming and J lost 5 bases, with 17 bases between them. The length of the CDR3 is 15 residues. CDR1 is SGHTA and CDR2 is FQGTGA in the germline V gene. The CDR3 nucleotides read TGTGCCAGCAGCTCAGGCTTCCGGGCCCTGGAGACCCAGTACTTC. This translates into CASSSGFRALETQYF.

This clonotype has at least ten counts. The J gene is TRBJ2-5, the V gene TRBV5-1, with unresolved D. Germline CDR1 is SGHRS and CDR2 is YFSETQ. V gave up 4 bases and J gave up 5 bases, with 12 bases separating them. The CDR3 is 13 amino acids. The CDR3 DNA reads as TGCGCCAGCAGCCTCCGCCTACGGGAGACCCAGTACTTC. It translates to CASSLRLRETQYF.

This chain links TRBV12-3 or TRBV12-4 with TRBJ2-6; D unresolved. Trimming shortened V by 6 bases and J by 4 bases, and 16 bases separated the two germline ends. CDR3 length equals 16 residues. The CDR3, as DNA: TGTGCCAGCAGGTCCGCGCAAGGATTGGGGGCCAACGTCCTGACTTTC. This codes for CASRSAQGLGANVLTF.

There are a few counts of this clonotype. The V and J genes are TRBV20-1 and TRBJ2-1, with TRBD2 matching 7 bases. J was trimmed by 6 bases and V by 5 bases; bases with no gene match: 4. The CDR3 contains 12 residues. Germline-derived CDR1 and CDR2 are DFQATT and SNEGSKA (reference sequence). CDR3 region: CSAPRLANEQFF. CDR3 bases: TGCAGTGCTCCGAGACTAGCCAATGAGCAGTTCTTC.

This clonotype showed up many times. This chain uses TRBV5-1 with TRBJ1-4; 8 bases are shared with TRBD1. The germline V gene encodes CDR1 SGHRS and CDR2 YFSETQ. The CDR3 consists of 14 residues. Unmatched junction bases numbered 3, after V lost 3 bases and J lost 5 bases. The CDR3 sequence is CASSYGQGNEKLFF. The CDR3, as DNA: TGCGCCAGCAGCTACGGACAGGGAAATGAAAAACTGTTTTTT.

In this sample, this clonotype turned up a few times. The chain combines TRBV29-1 with TRBJ2-2, with D possibly TRBD2 on 7 matching bases. Germline V gene sequence: CDR1 SQVTM, CDR2 ANQGSEA. With 4 bases removed from V and 0 bases from J, the gap between germline ends came to 15 bases. The CDR3 runs to 16 residues. The CDR3 coding sequence is TGCAGCGTTGGGGGGCAGGGAGGGACGAACACCGGGGAGCTGTTTTTT. As protein: CSVGGQGGTNTGELFF.

The gene calls are TRBV12-3 or TRBV12-4 and TRBJ2-3, with unresolved D. Trimming took off 0 bases at V and 0 bases at J, with 10 bases between the two ends. The CDR3 has 16 residues. The CDR3 region has the DNA TGTGCCAGCAGTTTAGCGGCGACCCCGAGCACAGATACGCAGTATTTT. It encodes CASSLAATPSTDTQYF.

This clonotype was observed a few times. This chain uses TRBV14 with TRBJ2-1, with D perhaps given as TRBD1 or TRBD2 (5 bases each). The CDR3 loop spans 14 amino acids. With 8 bases removed from V and 6 bases from J, the gap between germline ends came to 17 bases. The V gene's germline CDR1 is SGHDN and CDR2 FVKESK. The CDR3 DNA follows: TGTGCCAGCGACGGGGCACCCAAATCCAATGAGCAGTTCTTC. As protein: CASDGAPKSNEQFF.

This clonotype was picked up one time. A read error may be the cause here, since a much bigger clone is one base away. The conserved final phenylalanine or tryptophan is absent from the CDR3, which likely points to a read error. This chain connects TRBV20-1 to TRBJ2-7; TRBD2 matches 7 bases. The CDR3 runs 16 residues. Unmatched junction bases numbered 11, after V lost 0 bases and J lost 3 bases. Germline V gene sequence: CDR1 DFQATT, CDR2 SNEGSKA (reference sequence). Here the CDR3 DNA reads TGCAGTGCTAGAGATCGGAGCAGGGAGGGAATCTACGAGCAGTACCTC. The encoded protein is CSARDRSREGIYEQYL.

The sample holds one count of this clonotype. A junction end diverges from the germline sequence, so it may reflect a read error. DNA of the CDR3: TGTGCCGGCAGTAGCGGGGACCCCGGGGTTGGAAATGAGCAGTTCTTC. Its protein is CAGSSGDPGVGNEQFF. The genes are TRBV6-5 and TRBJ2-7, with 8 bases that match TRBD2. The DNA end is more similar to TRBJ2-1, so the J call may be wrong. Germline V CDR1 and CDR2: MNHEY, SVGAGI. The CDR3 is 16 residues long.

This clonotype was seen a handful of times. The chain uses TRBV5-1 and TRBJ2-5, with D uncertain. V was cut by 1 base and J by 3 bases, with 7 bases left in between. Germline CDR1 and CDR2: SGHRS and YFSETQ. The CDR3 is 13 amino acids. The CDR3 here is CASSLRTEETQYF. CDR3 nucleotides: TGCGCCAGCAGCTTGAGAACTGAAGAGACCCAGTACTTC.

The rearrangement joins TRBV12-3 or TRBV12-4 to TRBJ1-2; D gene ambiguous. The germline V and J ends were trimmed by 6 bases and 4 bases, with 12 bases remaining between them. The CDR3 has 13 amino acids. This CDR3 is CASSLDGPYGYTF. The CDR3, as DNA: TGTGCCAGCAGCCTAGACGGGCCCTATGGCTACACCTTC.

The genes are TRBV2 and TRBJ1-3, with 8 bases aligning to TRBD1. This CDR3 is built from 15 residues. The germline gives CDR1 SNHLY, CDR2 FYNNEI. The junction had 3 bases not matched to a gene; V was cut back by 3 bases and J by 2 bases. The CDR3 spells CASSDRGQAGNTIYF. DNA for the CDR3: TGTGCCAGCAGTGACAGGGGGCAGGCTGGAAACACCATATATTTT. Full variable domain (remainder filled in from reference TRBV2 and TRBJ1-3): EPEVTQTPSHQVTQMGQEVILRCVPISNHLYFYWYRQILGQKVEFLVSFYNNEISEKSEIFDDQFSVERPDGSNFTLKIRSTKLEDSAMYFCASSDRGQAGNTIYFGEGSWLTVV.

This sequence joins TRBV7-8 and TRBJ2-7, with 11 nucleotides matching TRBD2. The junction had 7 bases not matched to a gene; V was cut back by 5 bases and J by 10 bases. Per germline, CDR1 SGHVS and CDR2 FQNEAQ. The CDR3 loop spans 13 amino acids. The CDR3 DNA reads as TGTGCCAGCAGCCCCGGGACTAGCGGTTTCCAGTACTTC. It specifies CASSPGTSGFQYF.

This clonotype has a handful of counts. This sequence joins TRBV12-3 or TRBV12-4 and TRBJ1-3; no reliable D call. The V and J ends lost 8 bases and 0 bases respectively, with 17 bases between them. This CDR3 contains 16 residues. The chain's CDR3 is CASQVSSYGSGNTIYF. The DNA of the CDR3 is TGTGCCAGCCAGGTATCGTCGTACGGCTCTGGAAACACCATATATTTT.

J is TRBJ1-1 and V is TRBV30, with TRBD1 matching over 7 bases. Germline trimming cut 3 bases from V and 1 base from J; bases unmatched to any gene: 11. Germline V CDR1 and CDR2: GTSNPN, SVGIG (reference sequence). The CDR3 runs 16 residues. The CDR3 bases are TGTGCCTGGAGGCCTACCCCAGGGGGACAGAACACTGAAGCTTTCTTT. Protein product: CAWRPTPGGQNTEAFF.

This clonotype has more than one count but fewer than ten. This rearrangement joins TRBV25-1 to TRBJ2-7, with D possibly being TRBD2 (5 bases). V was clipped by 6 bases and J by 7 bases, with 16 bases between them. This CDR3 has 13 amino acids. Germline lookup yields CDR1 MGHDK and CDR2 SYGVNS. The chain's CDR3 is CASRPTRGWEQYF. In nucleotides, the CDR3 is TGTGCCAGCAGACCGACCCGAGGGTGGGAGCAGTACTTC.

This clonotype was observed a few times. This rearrangement joins TRBV20-1 to TRBJ1-4, with a weak D call TRBD1 (6 bases). V was pared by 5 bases and J by 6 bases, with 10 bases between. Germline-derived CDR1 and CDR2 are DFQATT and SNEGSKA (reference sequence). This CDR3 is built from 12 residues. The CDR3 sequence is CSAVSGDEKLFF. The CDR3 region has the DNA TGCAGTGCTGTGTCAGGGGATGAAAAACTGTTTTTT.

This clonotype was counted only a few times. V gene TRBV7-2 combines with J gene TRBJ2-5; D remains unclear. This CDR3 spans 15 amino acids. CDR1 and CDR2 (germline): SGHTA, FQGNSA. Deletions cut 5 bases from V and 3 bases from J, with 16 bases between. CDR3 sequence: CASSRASSSEETQYF. The CDR3 region has the DNA TGTGCCAGCAGCCGCGCAAGCTCCAGCGAAGAGACCCAGTACTTC.

This clonotype was picked up a small number of times. The chain links TRBV2 to TRBJ1-4, with D hard to call. Per germline, CDR1 SNHLY and CDR2 FYNNEI. This CDR3 contains 14 residues. V gave up 4 bases and J gave up 9 bases, with 15 bases separating them. The CDR3 loop reads CASSGGSSGKKLFF. The CDR3 DNA is TGTGCCAGCAGTGGCGGATCCTCGGGGAAAAAACTGTTTTTT.

This clonotype was counted a few times. The V gene is TRBV7-2, the J gene TRBJ2-5, with D possibly TRBD1 on 5 matching bases. Germline CDR1 and CDR2: SGHTA and FQGNSA. The CDR3 has 14 residues. Trimming shortened V by 5 bases and J by 5 bases, and 15 bases separated the two germline ends. In DNA form, the CDR3 reads TGTGCCAGCAGCCCCCAGGGTTTCAGGGAGACCCAGTACTTC. Protein sequence: CASSPQGFRETQYF.